Sequencing of this TCR beta chain was carried out in a study of CD8 T cells in ankylosing spondylitis. This clonotype was seen ten or more times. In TCRdb, the 5' RACE reads were re-called with MiXCR into one record per CDR3 protein. The table records more than 300,000 distinct CDR3 sequences, roughly 11% of them present only once. This TCR came from a female donor with ankylosing spondylitis or in good health (not recorded which). The sequenced material came from blood, either unsorted or a sorted T cell fraction (not recorded which).

CDR3 loop: CASSVTGTANSGNTIYF. CDR3 bases: TGTGCCAGCAGCGTAACCGGGACAGCTAACTCTGGAAACACCATATATTTT. The V and J genes are TRBV7-2 and TRBJ1-3; 7 bases fit TRBD1. The CDR3 loop spans 17 amino acids. Trimming cost V 5 bases and J 0 bases; bases outside gene matches: 10. Germline V gene sequence: CDR1 SGHTA, CDR2 FQGNSA. The whole variable domain, remainder taken from reference TRBV7-2 and TRBJ1-3, is GAGVSQSPSNKVTEKGKDVELRCDPISGHTALYWYRQSLGQGLEFLIYFQGNSAPDKSGLPSDRFSAERTGGSVSTLTIQRTQQEDSAVYLCASSVTGTANSGNTIYFGEGSWLTVV.